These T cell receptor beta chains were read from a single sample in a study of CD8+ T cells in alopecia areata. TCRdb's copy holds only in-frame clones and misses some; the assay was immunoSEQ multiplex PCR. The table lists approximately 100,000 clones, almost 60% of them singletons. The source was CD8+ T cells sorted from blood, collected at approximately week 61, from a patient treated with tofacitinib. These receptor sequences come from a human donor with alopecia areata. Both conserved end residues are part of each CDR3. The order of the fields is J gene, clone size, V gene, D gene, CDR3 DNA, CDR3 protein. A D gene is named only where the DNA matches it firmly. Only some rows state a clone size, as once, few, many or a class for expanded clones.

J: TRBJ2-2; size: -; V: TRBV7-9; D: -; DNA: TGTGCCAGCAGCGACATCGGCGTCGGGGGCTGGACCGGGGAGCTGTTTTTT; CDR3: CASSDIGVGGWTGELFF
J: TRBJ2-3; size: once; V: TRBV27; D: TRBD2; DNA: TGTGCCAGCAGTTTTGGCGGGGGATTGGATACGCAGTATTTT; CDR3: CASSFGGGLDTQYF
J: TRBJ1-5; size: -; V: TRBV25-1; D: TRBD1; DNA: TGTGCCAGCAGTGCAGGGGGCCGCAATCAGCCCCAGCATTTT; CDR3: CASSAGGRNQPQHF
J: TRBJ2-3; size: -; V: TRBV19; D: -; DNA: TGTGCCAGTAGTTACGGTTCAGATACGCAGTATTTT; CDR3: CASSYGSDTQYF
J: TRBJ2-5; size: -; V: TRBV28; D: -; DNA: TGTGCCAGCAGTCGAACCACAGAGAACCAGTACTTC; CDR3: CASSRTTENQYF
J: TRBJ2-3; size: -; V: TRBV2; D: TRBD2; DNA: TGTGCCAGCCCTACGAGGCGGGGGGGCGCAGATACGCAGTATTTT; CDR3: CASPTRRGGADTQYF
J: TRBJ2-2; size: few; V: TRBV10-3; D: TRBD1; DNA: TGTGCCATCACCGGGACAGGCGATGTCCACCGTCCCCCGAACACCGGGGAGCTGTTTTTT; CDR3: CAITGTGDVHRPPNTGELFF
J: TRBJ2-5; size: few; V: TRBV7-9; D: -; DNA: TGTGCCAGCAGCCCACGACAGGACGAGACCCAGTACTTC; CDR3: CASSPRQDETQYF
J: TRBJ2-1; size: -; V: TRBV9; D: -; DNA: TGTGCCAGCAGCGTAGCAGGCAATGAGCAGTTCTTC; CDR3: CASSVAGNEQFF
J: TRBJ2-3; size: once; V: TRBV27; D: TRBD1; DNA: TGTGCCAGCAGTCCCTGGGACAGGGGTACAGATACGCAGTATTTT; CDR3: CASSPWDRGTDTQYF
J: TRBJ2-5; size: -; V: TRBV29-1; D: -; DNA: TGCAGCGTTGAAGATGGGAGGGGGACGTACCAAGAGACCCAGTACTTC; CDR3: CSVEDGRGTYQETQYF
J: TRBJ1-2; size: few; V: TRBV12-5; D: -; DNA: TGTGCTAGTGGTTTGTTGACAGGCGGCTATGGCTACACCTTC; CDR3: CASGLLTGGYGYTF
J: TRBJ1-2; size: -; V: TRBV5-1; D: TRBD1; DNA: TGCGCCAGCAGCCCGGACAGGGGGCGGAGCGATGGCTACACCTTC; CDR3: CASSPDRGRSDGYTF
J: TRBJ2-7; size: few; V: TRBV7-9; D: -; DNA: TGTGCCAGCAGCCGCGGGACCGCCTACGAGCAGTACTTC; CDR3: CASSRGTAYEQYF
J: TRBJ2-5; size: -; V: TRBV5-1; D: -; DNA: TGCGCCAGCAGCTTGAGTCCCAGAGAGTTCCCGGGAGAGACCCAGTACTTC; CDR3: CASSLSPREFPGETQYF
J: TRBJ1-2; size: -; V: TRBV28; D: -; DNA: TGTGCCAGCAGTTTTATAGAAGTCTATGGCTACACCTTC; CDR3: CASSFIEVYGYTF
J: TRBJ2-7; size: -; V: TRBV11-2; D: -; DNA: TGTGCCAGCAGCTCCTTCTCAGGATCCTACGAGCAGTACTTC; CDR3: CASSSFSGSYEQYF
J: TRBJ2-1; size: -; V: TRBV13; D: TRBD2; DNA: TGTGCCAGGTCGGGGGGGCGGTACAATGAGCAGTTCTTC; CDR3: CARSGGRYNEQFF
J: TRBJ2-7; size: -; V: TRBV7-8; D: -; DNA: TGTGCCAGCAGCTTAGGACGGGACTACGAGCAGTACTTC; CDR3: CASSLGRDYEQYF
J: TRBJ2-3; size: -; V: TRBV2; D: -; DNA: TGTGCCAGCAGTGAAAATCTAGGTCCCACGACAGATACGCAGTATTTT; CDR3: CASSENLGPTTDTQYF
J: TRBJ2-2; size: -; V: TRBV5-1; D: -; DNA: TGCGCCAGCAGCTTCACCAGGGGAGCGCCGAACACCGGGGAGCTGTTTTTT; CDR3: CASSFTRGAPNTGELFF
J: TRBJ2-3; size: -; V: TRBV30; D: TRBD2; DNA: TGTGCCTGGACTAGCGGGGGAGCTAGCACAGATACGCAGTATTTT; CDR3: CAWTSGGASTDTQYF
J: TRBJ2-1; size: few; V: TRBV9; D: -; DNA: TGTGCCAGCAGCGTAGGGGGAGAGCAGTTCTTC; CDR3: CASSVGGEQFF
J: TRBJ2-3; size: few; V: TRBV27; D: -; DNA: TGTGCCAGCAGTTTAGGCGGGGTCGATACGCAGTATTTT; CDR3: CASSLGGVDTQYF
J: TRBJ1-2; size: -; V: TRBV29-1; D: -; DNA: TGCAGCATTAGAAGGGGGGACAATCGGGGCTACACCTTC; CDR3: CSIRRGDNRGYTF
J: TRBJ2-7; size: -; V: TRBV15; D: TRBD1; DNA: TGTGCCACCAGCGCCGGACAGGCCTACGAGCAGTACTTC; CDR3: CATSAGQAYEQYF
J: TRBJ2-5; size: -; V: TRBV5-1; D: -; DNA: TGCGCCAGCAGCTTGGAGGACAGAGACCAAGAGACCCAGTACTTC; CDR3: CASSLEDRDQETQYF
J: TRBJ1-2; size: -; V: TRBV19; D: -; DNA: TGTGCCAGTAGCTTCTCGAGGCGCTACACCTTC; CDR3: CASSFSRRYTF
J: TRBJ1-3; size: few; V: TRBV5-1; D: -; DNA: TGCGCCAGTAAAGGGGACGGACGAGAAGGAAACACCATATATTTT; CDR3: CASKGDGREGNTIYF
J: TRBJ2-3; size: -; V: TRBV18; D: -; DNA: TGTGCCAGCTCACCTGTGGGTAGCACAGATACGCAGTATTTT; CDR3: CASSPVGSTDTQYF
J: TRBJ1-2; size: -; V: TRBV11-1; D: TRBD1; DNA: TGTGCCAGCAGCTTACCTTGGGACAGGGGAATGTACGGCTACACCTTC; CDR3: CASSLPWDRGMYGYTF
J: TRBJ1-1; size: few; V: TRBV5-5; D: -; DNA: TGTGCCAGCAGCTTGGCCCCAACACCGAACACTGAAGCTTTCTTT; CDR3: CASSLAPTPNTEAFF
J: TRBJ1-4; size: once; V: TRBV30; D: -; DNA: TGTGCCTGGACGGGGGCTAATGAAAAACTGTTTTTT; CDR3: CAWTGANEKLFF
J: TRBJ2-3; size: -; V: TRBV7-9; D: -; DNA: TGTGCCAGCAGCCAGCAGAATACGCAGTATTTT; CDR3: CASSQQNTQYF
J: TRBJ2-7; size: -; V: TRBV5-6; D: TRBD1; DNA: TGTGCCAGCAGCGCCGCCGGGACAGGGGTCTACGAGCAGTACTTC; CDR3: CASSAAGTGVYEQYF
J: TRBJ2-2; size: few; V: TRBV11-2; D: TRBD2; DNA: TGTGCCAGCAGCTTAGCTCCTAGCGGGGGATATAACACCGGGGAGCTGTTTTTT; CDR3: CASSLAPSGGYNTGELFF
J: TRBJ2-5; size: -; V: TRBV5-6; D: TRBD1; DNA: TGTGCCAGCAGCGCGGACAGGGAAGAGACCCAGTACTTC; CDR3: CASSADREETQYF
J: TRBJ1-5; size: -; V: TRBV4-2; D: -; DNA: TGTGCCAGCAGCCGCATAACTGGCGGCAATCAGCCCCAGCATTTT; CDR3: CASSRITGGNQPQHF
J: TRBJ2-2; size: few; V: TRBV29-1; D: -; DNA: TGCAGCGTTGAGGCGGGGACGAATACCGGGGAGCTGTTTTTT; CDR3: CSVEAGTNTGELFF
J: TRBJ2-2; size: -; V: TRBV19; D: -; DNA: TGTGCCAGCCTATTTCAACCAGGGACCGGGGAGCTGTTTTTT; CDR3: CASLFQPGTGELFF
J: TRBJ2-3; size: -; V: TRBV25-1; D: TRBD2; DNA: TGTGCCAGCGCAACCGGGACTAGCGGGGGATTATATACGCAGTATTTT; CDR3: CASATGTSGGLYTQYF
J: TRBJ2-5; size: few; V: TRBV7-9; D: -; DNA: TGTGCCAGCAGCTTAAGGGGATACCACCAAGAGACCCAGTACTTC; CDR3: CASSLRGYHQETQYF
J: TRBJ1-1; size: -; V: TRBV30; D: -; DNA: TGTGCCTGGTTATCAGACCTGAACACTGAAGCTTTCTTT; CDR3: CAWLSDLNTEAFF
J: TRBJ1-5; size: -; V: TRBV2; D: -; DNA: TGTGCCAGCAGTGAAAGCAAGGGTCCCAATCAGCCCCAGCATTTT; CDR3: CASSESKGPNQPQHF
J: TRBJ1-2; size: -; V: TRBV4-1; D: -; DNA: TGCGCCAGCAGCCAGGACGGAAGGGCTAACTATGGCTACACCTTC; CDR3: CASSQDGRANYGYTF
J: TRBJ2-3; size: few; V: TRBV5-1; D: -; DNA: TGCGCCAGCACACCACAGGGATCTAGCACAGATACGCAGTATTTT; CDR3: CASTPQGSSTDTQYF
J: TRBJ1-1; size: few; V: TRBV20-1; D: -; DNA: TGCAGTGCCCTAACACCCAAAGCTTTCTTT; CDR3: CSALTPKAFF
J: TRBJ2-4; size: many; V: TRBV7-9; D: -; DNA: TGTGCCAGCAGCTTAGTGTTGGCGGGGCTAGGGAACATTCAGTACTTC; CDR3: CASSLVLAGLGNIQYF
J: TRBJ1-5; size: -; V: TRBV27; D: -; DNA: TGTGCCAGCAGTTCTGGCAATCAGCCCCAGCATTTT; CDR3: CASSSGNQPQHF